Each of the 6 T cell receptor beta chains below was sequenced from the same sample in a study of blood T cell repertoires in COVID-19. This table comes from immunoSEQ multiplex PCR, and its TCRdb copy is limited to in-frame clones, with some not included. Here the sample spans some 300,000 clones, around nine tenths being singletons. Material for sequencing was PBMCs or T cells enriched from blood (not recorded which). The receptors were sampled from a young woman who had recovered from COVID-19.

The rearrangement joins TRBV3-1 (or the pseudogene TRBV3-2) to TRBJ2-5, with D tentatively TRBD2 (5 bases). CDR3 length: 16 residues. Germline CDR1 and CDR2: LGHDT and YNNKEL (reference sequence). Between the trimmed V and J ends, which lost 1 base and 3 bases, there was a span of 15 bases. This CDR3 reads CASSQASSGGEETQYF. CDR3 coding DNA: TGTGCCAGCAGCCAAGCCTCGAGCGGCGGAGAAGAGACCCAGTACTTC.

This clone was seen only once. CDR3 in amino acids: CASSPSLYQDTTNEKLFF. The DNA of the CDR3 is TGTGCCAGCAGCCCAAGCCTTTATCAGGACACAACTAATGAAAAACTGTTTTTT. The chain carries TRBV11-2 and TRBJ1-4, with a weak D call TRBD1 (5 bases). Germline loops: CDR1 SGHAT, CDR2 FQNNGV. CDR3 length: 18 residues. Trimming cost V 5 bases and J 0 bases, with 19 bases left between them.

The DNA for the CDR3 is TGTGCCAGCAGCCCGGGACTAGCGGGAGACTCCGAGCAGTACTTC. This encodes CASSPGLAGDSEQYF. V is TRBV5-4 and J is TRBJ2-7; TRBD2 agrees at 14 bases. The CDR3 has 15 amino acids. The germline CDR1 and CDR2 sequences are SGHNT and YYREEE (reference sequence). J gave up 6 bases and V 4 bases, and 6 bases lay outside the gene matches.

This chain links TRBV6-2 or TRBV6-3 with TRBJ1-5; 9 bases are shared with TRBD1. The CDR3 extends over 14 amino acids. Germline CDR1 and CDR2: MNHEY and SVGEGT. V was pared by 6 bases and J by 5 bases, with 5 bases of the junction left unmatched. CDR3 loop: CASSSQGAHQPQHF. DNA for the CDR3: TGTGCCAGCAGCTCACAGGGGGCACATCAGCCCCAGCATTTT.

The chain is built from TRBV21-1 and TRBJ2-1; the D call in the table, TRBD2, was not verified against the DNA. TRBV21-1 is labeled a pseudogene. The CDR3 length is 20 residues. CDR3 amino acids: CASSNKGPRRPRRVASEQFF. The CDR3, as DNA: TGTGCCAGCAGCAATAAGGGACCTCGACGCCCGAGGAGGGTTGCTAGTGAGCAGTTCTTC.

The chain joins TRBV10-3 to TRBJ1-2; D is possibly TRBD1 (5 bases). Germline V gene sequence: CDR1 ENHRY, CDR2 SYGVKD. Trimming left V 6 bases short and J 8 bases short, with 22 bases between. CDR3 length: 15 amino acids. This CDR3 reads CAIRALLTAGWGYTF. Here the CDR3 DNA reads TGTGCCATCAGAGCTCTTTTGACAGCCGGATGGGGCTACACCTTC.